Detailed here is one T cell receptor (beta chain). Its antigen is unidentified. This sample stems from a study of shared clonotypes between healthy human individuals. Study-level points and caveats: Shared clonotypes across all four donors exceeded non-shared ones in generation probability.

In the authors' workflow: ImmunoSEQ gave junction-only sequences without quality scores, so filtering differed. Generated by immunoSEQ multiplex PCR, the TCRdb table keeps only in-frame clones and is missing some. V, J and clone size reflect that table, while D and trimming were determined from the DNA. This sample has 1.5 million to 1.9 million clones, with approximately 98% found just once. Negatively enriched CD4+ T cells were divided by CD45RA into naive and memory. The V and J ends lost 6 bases and 7 bases respectively, with 13 bases between them. The CDR3 is 13 amino acids. In germline, CDR1 is KGHSH, CDR2 LQKENI.

The TCR originated in a man younger than 45 in good health. The V and J genes are TRBV18 and TRBJ2-1, with D perhaps matching TRBD1 (5 bases). The sample consisted of naive CD4+ T cells sorted from blood. Subset described: CD45RA+ positively selected. DNA of the CDR3: TGTGCCAGCTCTCTCAAACAGGAAAATGAGCAGTTCTTC. This translates into CASSLKQENEQFF.